The entry below describes one TCR beta chain. The antigen is undetermined. This sample stems from a study of shared clonotypes between healthy human individuals. General observations from the study: Non-shared clonotypes showed lower generation probabilities than clonotypes common to all four donors.

Healthy HIV-negative adults with no recent acute infections or vaccinations were recruited as donors. Replicate PCRs from sorted subsets contained roughly 200 ng DNA, which is around 30,000 T cell genomes. In the authors' workflow: ImmunoSEQ output lacked quality scores and full-length reads, limiting matched filtering. Some clones are missing from TCRdb's copy, which holds only in-frame ones; the method was immunoSEQ multiplex PCR. V and J calls and clone size come straight from that table; D and trimming were deduced from the DNA. This sample has over a million clones; 98% occur once, and the top ten carry around 0.47%. V was cut by 6 bases and J by 7 bases, with 19 bases left in between. The CDR3 has 15 amino acids. Germline V gene lookup returns CDR1 MDHEN and CDR2 SYDVKM.

The chain employs TRBV28 and TRBJ2-1; possibly TRBD2 for D (7 bases). This sequence originates from a man under 40 in good health. Sequenced input: naive CD4+ T cells sorted from blood. The subset is: CD45RA+ positively selected. CDR3 nucleotides: TGTGCCAGCAGGCCAAGGGGGGAGGGACTTAATGAGCAGTTCTTC. Translated: CASRPRGEGLNEQFF.